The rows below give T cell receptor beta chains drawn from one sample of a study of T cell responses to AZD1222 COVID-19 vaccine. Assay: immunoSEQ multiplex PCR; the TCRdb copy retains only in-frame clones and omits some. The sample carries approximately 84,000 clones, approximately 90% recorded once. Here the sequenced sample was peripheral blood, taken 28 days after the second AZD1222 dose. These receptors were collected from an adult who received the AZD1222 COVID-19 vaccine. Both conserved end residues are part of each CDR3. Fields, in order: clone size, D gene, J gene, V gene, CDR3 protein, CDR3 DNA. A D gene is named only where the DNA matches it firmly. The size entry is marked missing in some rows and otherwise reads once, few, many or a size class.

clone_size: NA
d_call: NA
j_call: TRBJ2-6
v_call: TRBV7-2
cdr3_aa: CASSLGQTNVLTF
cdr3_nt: TGTGCCAGCAGCTTAGGACAGACCAACGTCCTGACTTTC

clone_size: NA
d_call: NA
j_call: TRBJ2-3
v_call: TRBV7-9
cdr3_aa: CASSLLKGVRTDTQYF
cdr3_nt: TGTGCCAGCAGCTTATTAAAGGGAGTACGCACAGATACGCAGTATTTT

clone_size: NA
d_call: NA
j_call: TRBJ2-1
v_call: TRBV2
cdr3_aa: CASSAGLSSYNEQFF
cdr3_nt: TGTGCCAGCAGTGCGGGGCTTAGCTCCTACAATGAGCAGTTCTTC

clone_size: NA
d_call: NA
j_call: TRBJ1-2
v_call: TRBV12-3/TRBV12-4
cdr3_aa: CASSADKVAGYTF
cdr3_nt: TGTGCCAGCAGTGCGGACAAGGTTGCCGGCTACACCTTC

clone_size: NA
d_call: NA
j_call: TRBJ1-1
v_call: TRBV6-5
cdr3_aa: CASSYSARGDTEAFF
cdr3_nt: TGTGCCAGCAGTTACTCGGCGCGGGGGGACACTGAAGCTTTCTTT

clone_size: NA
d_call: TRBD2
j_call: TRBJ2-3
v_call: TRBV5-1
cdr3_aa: CASSLSFTSGSPDTQYF
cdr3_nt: TGCGCCAGCAGCTTGTCATTTACTAGCGGGAGCCCAGATACGCAGTATTTT

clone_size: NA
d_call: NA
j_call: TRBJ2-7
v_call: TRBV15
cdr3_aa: CATSRDGQGGEQYF
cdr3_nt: TGTGCCACCAGCCGGGATGGACAGGGAGGGGAACAGTACTTC

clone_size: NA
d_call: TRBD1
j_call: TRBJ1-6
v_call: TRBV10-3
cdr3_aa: CAISDYRGDNSPLHF
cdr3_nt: TGTGCCATCAGTGATTACAGGGGAGATAATTCACCCCTCCACTTT

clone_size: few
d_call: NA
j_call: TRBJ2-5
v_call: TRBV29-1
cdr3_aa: CSVEFLQETQYF
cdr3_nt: TGCAGCGTTGAATTCCTGCAAGAGACCCAGTACTTC

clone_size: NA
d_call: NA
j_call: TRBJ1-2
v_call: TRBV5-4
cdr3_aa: CASSLEYREDGYTF
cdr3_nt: TGTGCCAGCAGCTTGGAGTACAGAGAGGATGGCTACACCTTC

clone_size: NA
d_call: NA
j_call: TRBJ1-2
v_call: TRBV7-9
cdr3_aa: CASSLEVRGAKGYTF
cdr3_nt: TGTGCCAGCAGCTTAGAGGTCCGGGGGGCGAAGGGCTACACCTTC

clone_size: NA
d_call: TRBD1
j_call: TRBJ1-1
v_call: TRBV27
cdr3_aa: CASSFSGTGAIEAFF
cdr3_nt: TGTGCCAGCAGTTTCTCCGGGACAGGGGCGATTGAAGCTTTCTTT

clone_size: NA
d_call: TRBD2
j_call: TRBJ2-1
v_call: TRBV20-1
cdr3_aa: CSASAASGGTWGNEQFF
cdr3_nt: TGCAGTGCTAGTGCGGCTAGCGGGGGCACTTGGGGGAATGAGCAGTTCTTC

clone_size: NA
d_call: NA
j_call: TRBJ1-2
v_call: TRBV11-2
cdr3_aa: CASRGTNYGYTF
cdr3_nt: TGTGCCAGCAGGGGAACTAACTATGGCTACACCTTC

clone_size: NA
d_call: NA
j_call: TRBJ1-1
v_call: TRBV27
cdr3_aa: CANSKPSARNTEAFF
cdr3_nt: TGTGCCAACAGCAAGCCTTCTGCGAGGAACACTGAAGCTTTCTTT

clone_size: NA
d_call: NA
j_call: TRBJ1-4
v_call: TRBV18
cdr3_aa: CASSPVRYQGNEKLFF
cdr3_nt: TGTGCCAGCTCACCAGTACGCTATCAGGGGAACGAAAAACTGTTTTTT

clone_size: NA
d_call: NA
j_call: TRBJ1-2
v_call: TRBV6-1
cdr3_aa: CASSEAWVISYGYTF
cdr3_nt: TGTGCCAGCAGTGAAGCTTGGGTGATTAGCTATGGCTACACCTTC

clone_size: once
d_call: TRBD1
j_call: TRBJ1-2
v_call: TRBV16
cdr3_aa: CASSPGTGPVYGYTF
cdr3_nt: TGTGCCAGCAGCCCTGGGACAGGGCCCGTCTATGGCTACACCTTC

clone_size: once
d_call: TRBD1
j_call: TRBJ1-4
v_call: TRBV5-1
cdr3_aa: CASSLVQGAGEKLFF
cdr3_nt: TGCGCCAGCAGCTTGGTCCAGGGGGCTGGTGAAAAACTGTTTTTT